One and the same sample provided the 27 T cell receptor beta chains below, sequenced in a study of shared clonotypes between healthy human individuals (dated by TCRdb to 2018 to 2021). The library relied on the immunoSEQ multiplex PCR assay. The table comes from immuneACCESS by way of TCRdb, which keeps in-frame sequences with V and J called. Part of the clones is missing from these tables; in studies checked, under half for an unresolved V gene and the rest for unknown reasons. The sample table shows roughly 510,000 clones, and roughly 79% are seen once. The biggest ten clones account for around 12% of the sample. Input material: PBMCs. These receptors were obtained from a middle-aged woman in good health. Some clones in this sample may be carry-over from other donors' samples.

This chain uses TRBV21-1 with TRBJ2-1; the D call TRBD2 from the table was never checked on the DNA. TRBV21-1 is listed as a pseudogene. The CDR3 has 23 amino acids. CDR3 sequence: CASSPQDSPPGLAGGSSYNEQFF. The CDR3 DNA sequence: TGTGCCAGCAGCCCCCAGGACAGCCCCCCGGGACTAGCGGGGGGTAGCTCCTACAATGAGCAGTTCTTC.

The chain has TRBV19 and TRBJ2-1; 7 bases agree with TRBD2. Germline V lookup: CDR1 LNHDA, CDR2 SQIVND (reference sequence). CDR3 size: 15 residues. J was trimmed by 5 bases and V by 7 bases; bases with no gene match: 11. The CDR3 coding sequence is TGTGCCAGTATGGGGCGGGAGCAAGGTCACAATGAGCAGTTCTTC. It translates to CASMGREQGHNEQFF.

The chain carries TRBV10-2 and TRBJ2-5; D is possibly TRBD2 (5 bases). The CDR3 runs 13 residues. V lost 7 bases to trimming and J lost 0 bases, with 9 bases between them. The germline V gene has CDR1 WSHSY and CDR2 SAAADI. The CDR3 bases are TGCGCCAGCAAACTAGAGAACCAAGAGACCCAGTACTTC. Its translation: CASKLENQETQYF.

The chain employs TRBV5-1 and TRBJ2-7, with D perhaps given as TRBD1 or TRBD2 (5 bases each). Germline values: CDR1 SGHRS, CDR2 YFSETQ. CDR3 length: 20 amino acids. Trimming cost V 4 bases and J 4 bases, with 33 bases left between them. The CDR3 loop reads CASSPFLPLEGLRRQYEQYF. CDR3 nucleotides: TGCGCCAGCAGCCCTTTTCTGCCGTTAGAGGGGTTAAGACGTCAATACGAGCAGTACTTC.

The chain combines TRBV15 with TRBJ1-2; possibly TRBD1 for D (5 bases). V lost 1 base, J lost 3 bases, and 9 bases lay in between. Per the germline V gene, CDR1 is LNHNV and CDR2 is YYDKDF (reference sequence). CDR3 size: 14 residues. CDR3 in amino acids: CATSRGDGDYGYTF. Here the CDR3 DNA reads TGTGCCACCAGCAGAGGGGACGGCGACTATGGCTACACCTTC.

The rearrangement links TRBV5-1 to TRBJ2-2; 10 bases are shared with TRBD2. Germline CDR1 SGHRS, CDR2 YFSETQ. The CDR3 extends over 16 amino acids. V lost 5 bases, J lost 4 bases, and 8 bases stayed unmatched. The CDR3 DNA reads TGCGCCAGCAGTCGAGCGGGAGGGCATAGCACCGGGGAGCTGTTTTTT. Its protein is CASSRAGGHSTGELFF.

The rearrangement uses TRBV28 and TRBJ1-4, with a possible D match to TRBD1 (6 bases). This CDR3 spans 15 amino acids. The V gene's germline CDR1 is MDHEN and CDR2 SYDVKM. Trimming removed 4 bases from V and 8 bases from J, with 17 bases in between. CDR3 DNA: TGTGCCAGCAGTTCCGCAACAGGGCGTTGGGAAAAACTGTTTTTT. Encoded protein: CASSSATGRWEKLFF.

The chain uses TRBV7-9 and TRBJ1-1; D is unclear. The CDR3 loop spans 14 amino acids. Germline V lookup: CDR1 SEHNR, CDR2 FQNEAQ (reference sequence). Trimming took 5 bases from V and 3 from J, leaving 13 bases between them. The CDR3 coding sequence is TGTGCCAGCAGCCCTCGGGGTGGGGACACTGAAGCTTTCTTT. Protein sequence: CASSPRGGDTEAFF.

Ten or more counts support this clone. The chain joins TRBV6-4 to TRBJ2-3, with 11 bases lining up with TRBD2. Germline CDR1 and CDR2: MRHNA and SNTAGT. J gave up 4 bases and V 3 bases, and 3 bases lay outside the gene matches. This CDR3 is built from 15 residues. CDR3 bases: TGTGCCAGCAGTGAAGGGACTAGCGGTTCAGATACGCAGTATTTT. Protein: CASSEGTSGSDTQYF.

The chain uses TRBV9 and TRBJ2-2; D remains unclear. There are 14 residues in the CDR3. V was pared by 6 bases and J by 4 bases, with 13 bases between. Germline V CDR1 and CDR2: SGDLS, YYNGEE. This CDR3 reads CASNKRLSTGELFF. In DNA form, the CDR3 reads TGTGCCAGCAACAAACGGTTGAGCACCGGGGAGCTGTTTTTT.

CDR3 nucleotides: TGTGCCATCAGGGTGGGACAGGGGTCTGGAAACACCATATATTTT. The encoded protein is CAIRVGQGSGNTIYF. This rearrangement joins TRBV10-3 to TRBJ1-3; 10 bases fit TRBD1. Unmatched junction bases numbered 3, after V lost 6 bases and J lost 1 base. The CDR3 runs to 15 residues. Per the germline V gene, CDR1 is ENHRY and CDR2 is SYGVKD.

A single count supports this clone. V is TRBV5-6 and J is TRBJ1-1; D perhaps matches TRBD1 (6 bases). There are 14 residues in the CDR3. Germline values: CDR1 SGHDT, CDR2 YYEEEE. With 3 bases removed from V and 3 bases from J, the gap between germline ends came to 12 bases. Here the CDR3 reads CASSSLRGYTEAFF. In DNA, the CDR3 is TGTGCCAGCAGCTCCCTCAGGGGATACACTGAAGCTTTCTTT.

This chain connects TRBV18 to TRBJ2-3; 8 bases fit TRBD1. The CDR3 covers 16 residues. Germline trimming cut 3 bases from V and 2 bases from J; bases unmatched to any gene: 7. Germline V gene sequence: CDR1 KGHSH, CDR2 LQKENI. In DNA form, the CDR3 reads TGTGCCAGCTCACCGACCCGACAGGGGTACACAGATACGCAGTATTTT. It codes for CASSPTRQGYTDTQYF.

This rearrangement joins TRBV6-1 to TRBJ2-3; D call uncertain. Trimming stripped 1 base from V and 2 bases from J, with 7 bases between. The CDR3 runs 14 residues. Germline V CDR1 and CDR2: MNHNS, SASEGT. Here the CDR3 DNA reads TGTGCCAGCAGTGAAGGAAATCCCACAGATACGCAGTATTTT. This sequence encodes CASSEGNPTDTQYF.

This rearrangement joins TRBV2 to TRBJ1-1, with D hard to call. Germline V gene lookup returns CDR1 SNHLY and CDR2 FYNNEI. The CDR3 spans 13 residues. The V end was cut by 0 bases, the J end by 8 bases, with 10 bases between. CDR3 residues: CASSEAPEQEAFF. CDR3 nucleotides: TGTGCCAGCAGTGAAGCGCCTGAGCAGGAAGCTTTCTTT.

This clone was observed at least ten times. The chain employs TRBV10-3 and TRBJ1-1; TRBD1 might be the D (5 bases). Trimming removed 6 bases at V and 4 bases at J, with 9 bases between. CDR1 is ENHRY and CDR2 is SYGVKD in the germline V gene. The CDR3 covers 12 residues. The CDR3 DNA is TGTGCCATCAGACGGGGCAGCACTGAAGCTTTCTTT. This translates into CAIRRGSTEAFF.

The chain links TRBV28 to TRBJ1-1, with D uncertain. With 7 bases removed from V and 2 bases from J, the gap between germline ends came to 5 bases. The CDR3 totals 11 residues. Germline lookup yields CDR1 MDHEN and CDR2 SYDVKM. The CDR3 nucleotides read TGTGCCAGCATGGTCAACACTGAAGCTTTCTTT. This sequence encodes CASMVNTEAFF.

The V gene is TRBV19, the J gene TRBJ2-7, with D tentatively TRBD2 (6 bases). Germline CDR1 and CDR2: LNHDA and SQIVND (reference sequence). CDR3 size: 13 residues. Trimming pared 8 bases from V and 5 bases from J, leaving 16 bases between. The CDR3 is CASGGSSRDEQYF. For the CDR3, the DNA is TGTGCCAGTGGGGGGTCCTCCCGGGACGAGCAGTACTTC.

This chain uses TRBV30 with TRBJ2-1; 8 bases agree with TRBD2. V lost 5 bases, J lost 10 bases, and 7 bases stayed unmatched. CDR3 length equals 12 residues. Germline CDR1 and CDR2: GTSNPN and SVGIG (reference sequence). CDR3 region: CAWVAGGLEQFF. The CDR3 DNA sequence: TGTGCCTGGGTGGCGGGGGGACTGGAGCAGTTCTTC.

V gene TRBV28 combines with J gene TRBJ2-3, with 8 bases that match TRBD1. After removal of 3 bases from V and 3 bases from J, the junction contained 8 bases not matched to a gene. CDR3 length: 16 residues. Germline V lookup: CDR1 MDHEN, CDR2 SYDVKM. CDR3 coding DNA: TGTGCCAGCAGTTTGGCAGGGGGCATCTTTACAGATACGCAGTATTTT. It translates to CASSLAGGIFTDTQYF.

This clone appeared once. This same CDR3 is encoded by further DNA sequences in the sample. The rearrangement joins TRBV5-1 to TRBJ1-1, with 7 bases fitting TRBD1. The CDR3 totals 15 residues. In germline, CDR1 is SGHRS, CDR2 YFSETQ. After removal of 2 bases from V and 0 bases from J, the junction contained 4 bases not matched to a gene. The CDR3 protein is CASSLRQGMNTEAFF. The CDR3 bases are TGCGCCAGCAGCTTAAGACAGGGAATGAACACTGAAGCTTTCTTT.

V gene TRBV29-1 combines with J gene TRBJ2-1; TRBD2 agrees at 14 bases. Unmatched junction bases numbered 3, after V lost 7 bases and J lost 7 bases. The CDR3 runs 13 residues. The V gene's germline CDR1 is SQVTM and CDR2 ANQGSEA. Written as DNA, the CDR3 is TGCAGCGAGAGACTAGCGGGAGGGAATGAGCAGTTCTTC. As protein: CSERLAGGNEQFF.

The chain links TRBV6-5 to TRBJ1-1; D call uncertain. V was trimmed by 6 bases and J by 1 base, leaving 12 bases between them. This CDR3 is built from 14 residues. Per germline, CDR1 MNHEY and CDR2 SVGAGI. For the CDR3, the DNA is TGTGCCAGCAGGCAAGGACGGTCGAACACTGAAGCTTTCTTT. Its protein is CASRQGRSNTEAFF.

V and J are TRBV6-5 and TRBJ2-3; TRBD1 might be the D (5 bases). CDR3 length equals 14 residues. Germline CDR1 reads MNHEY; CDR2 reads SVGAGI. V lost 5 bases to trimming and J lost 2 bases, with 11 bases between them. The CDR3 protein is CASSKTTDTDTQYF. The CDR3 nucleotides are TGTGCCAGCAGTAAAACGACAGACACAGATACGCAGTATTTT.

The chain recombines TRBV19 with TRBJ1-5; 9 nucleotides match TRBD1. From germline, CDR1 is LNHDA and CDR2 SQIVND (reference sequence). The CDR3 contains 17 residues. Losses at the gene ends were 3 bases for V and 3 bases for J; bases not matched to a gene: 9. As DNA, the CDR3 is TGTGCCAGTAGTATTCGGACAGGGGAAGGTACCAATCAGCCCCAGCATTTT. Translation gives CASSIRTGEGTNQPQHF.

This sequence joins TRBV19 and TRBJ1-5, with 7 bases fitting TRBD1. Germline V lookup: CDR1 LNHDA, CDR2 SQIVND (reference sequence). The CDR3 runs 15 residues. The junction had 7 bases not matched to a gene; V was cut back by 6 bases and J by 2 bases. The CDR3 nucleotides are TGTGCCAGTAGCCTTGACAGGGTCGGCAATCAGCCCCAGCATTTT. Protein: CASSLDRVGNQPQHF. Complete variable domain (other parts from reference TRBV19 and TRBJ1-5): DGGITQSPKYLFRKEGQNVTLSCEQNLNHDAMYWYRQDPGQGLRLIYYSQIVNDFQKGDIAEGYSVSREKKESFPLTVTSAQKNPTAFYLCASSLDRVGNQPQHFGDGTRLSIL.

V usage is TRBV19 and J usage is TRBJ2-1; 7 bases match TRBD2. The V gene's germline CDR1 is LNHDA and CDR2 SQIVND (reference sequence). V was pared by 5 bases and J by 0 bases, with 7 bases of the junction left unmatched. The CDR3 covers 16 residues. Here the CDR3 reads CASSSSAGNSYNEQFF. The DNA for the CDR3 is TGTGCCAGTAGTTCCTCAGCGGGAAACTCCTACAATGAGCAGTTCTTC.